This T cell receptor beta chain was found in a study of T cells in localized non-small cell lung cancer. This table comes from immunoSEQ multiplex PCR, and its TCRdb copy is limited to in-frame clones, with some not included. Of under 60,000 clones listed, roughly 88% are singletons. V was pared by 1 base and J by 10 bases, with 28 bases between. Germline V gene sequence: CDR1 MNHNS, CDR2 SASEGT. This CDR3 has 19 amino acids. Specimen: peripheral blood, collected before any cancer treatment. This chain uses TRBV6-1 with TRBJ1-4, with a tentative D call TRBD1 (6 bases). The TCR originated in a male donor aged 60 or older with stage III squamous cell lung carcinoma. CDR3 coding DNA: TGTGCCAGCAGTGAAGGAAGCGGACAGTCGGGTCGGGGTTTAGGAAAACTGTTTTTT. Residues: CASSEGSGQSGRGLGKLFF.